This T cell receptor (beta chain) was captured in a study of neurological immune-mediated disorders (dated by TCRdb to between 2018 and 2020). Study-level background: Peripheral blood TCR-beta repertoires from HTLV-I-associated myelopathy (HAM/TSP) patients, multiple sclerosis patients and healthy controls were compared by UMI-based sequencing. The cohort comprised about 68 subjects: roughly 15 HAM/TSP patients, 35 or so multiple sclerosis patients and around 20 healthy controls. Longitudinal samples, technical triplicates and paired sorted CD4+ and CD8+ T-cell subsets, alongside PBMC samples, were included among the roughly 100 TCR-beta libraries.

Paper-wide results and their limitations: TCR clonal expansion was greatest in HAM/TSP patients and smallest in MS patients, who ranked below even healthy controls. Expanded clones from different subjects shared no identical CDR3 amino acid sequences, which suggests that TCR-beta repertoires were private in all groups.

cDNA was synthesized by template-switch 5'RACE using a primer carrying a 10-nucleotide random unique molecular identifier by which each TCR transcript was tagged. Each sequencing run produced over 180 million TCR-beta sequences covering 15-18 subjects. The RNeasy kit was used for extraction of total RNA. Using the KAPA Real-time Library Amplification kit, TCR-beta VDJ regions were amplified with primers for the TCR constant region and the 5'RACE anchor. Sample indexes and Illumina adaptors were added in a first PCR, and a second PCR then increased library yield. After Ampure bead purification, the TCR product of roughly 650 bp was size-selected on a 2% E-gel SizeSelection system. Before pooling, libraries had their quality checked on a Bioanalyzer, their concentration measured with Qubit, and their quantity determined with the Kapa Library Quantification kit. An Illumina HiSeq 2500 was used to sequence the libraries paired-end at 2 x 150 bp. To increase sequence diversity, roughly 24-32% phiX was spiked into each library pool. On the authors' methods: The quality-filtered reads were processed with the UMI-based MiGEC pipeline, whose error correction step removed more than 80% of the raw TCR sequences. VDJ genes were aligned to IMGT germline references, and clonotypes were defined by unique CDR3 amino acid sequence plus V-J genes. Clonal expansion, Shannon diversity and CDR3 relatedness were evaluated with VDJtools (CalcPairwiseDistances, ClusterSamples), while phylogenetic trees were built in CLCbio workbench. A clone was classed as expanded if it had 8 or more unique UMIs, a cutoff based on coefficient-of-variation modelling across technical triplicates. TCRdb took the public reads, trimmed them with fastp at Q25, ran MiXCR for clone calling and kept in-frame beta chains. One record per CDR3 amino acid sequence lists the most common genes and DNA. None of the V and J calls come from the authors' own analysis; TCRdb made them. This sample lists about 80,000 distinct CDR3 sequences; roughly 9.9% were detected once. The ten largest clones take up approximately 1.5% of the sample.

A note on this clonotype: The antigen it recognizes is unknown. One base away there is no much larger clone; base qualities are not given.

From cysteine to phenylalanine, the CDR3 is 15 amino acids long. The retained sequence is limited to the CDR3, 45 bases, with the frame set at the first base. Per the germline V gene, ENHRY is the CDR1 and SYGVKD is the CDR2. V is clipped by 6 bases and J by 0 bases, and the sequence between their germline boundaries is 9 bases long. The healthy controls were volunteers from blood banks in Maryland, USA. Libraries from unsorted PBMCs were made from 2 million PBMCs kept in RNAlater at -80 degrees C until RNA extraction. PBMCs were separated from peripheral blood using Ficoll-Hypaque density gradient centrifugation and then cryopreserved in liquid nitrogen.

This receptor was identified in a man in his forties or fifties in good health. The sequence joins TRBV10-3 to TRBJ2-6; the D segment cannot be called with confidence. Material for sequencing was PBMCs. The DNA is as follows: TGTGCCATCAGCCCGGTCCTCTCTGGGGCCAACGTCCTGACTTTC. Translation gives CAISPVLSGANVLTF.